The 15 T cell receptor beta chains below all came from one sample that was sequenced in a study of blood T cell repertoires in COVID-19. Assay: immunoSEQ multiplex PCR; the TCRdb copy retains only in-frame clones and omits some. This sample has approximately 300,000 clones, with more than 75% found just once. What was sequenced was PBMCs or T cells enriched from blood (not recorded which). These receptors were obtained from a man between 60 and 70 years old who had recovered from COVID-19.

J is TRBJ1-2 and V is TRBV18, with 8 bases identical to TRBD1. Trimming took 3 bases from V and 3 from J; bases not matched to a gene: 6. Looked up from germline, CDR1 is KGHSH and CDR2 is LQKENI. This CDR3 has 15 amino acids. This chain's CDR3 is CASSPRTGSDYGYTF. Here the CDR3 DNA reads TGTGCCAGCTCACCGAGGACAGGGAGTGACTATGGCTACACCTTC.

The chain is built from TRBV7-6 and TRBJ1-6, with TRBD1 matching over 7 bases. Germline trimming cut 5 bases from V and 10 bases from J; bases unmatched to any gene: 11. CDR1 and CDR2 (germline): SGHVS, FNYEAQ. This CDR3 contains 15 residues. The CDR3 reads CASSRASGGRSPLHF. The CDR3, as DNA: TGTGCCAGCAGCCGTGCATCAGGGGGTAGATCACCCCTCCACTTT.

V gene TRBV27 combines with J gene TRBJ2-3, with D uncertain. V was clipped by 5 bases and J by 6 bases, with 12 bases between them. CDR1 is MNHEY and CDR2 is SMNVEV in the germline V gene (reference sequence). This CDR3 region has 13 residues. The CDR3 loop reads CASSKHTQDTQYF. CDR3 nucleotide sequence: TGTGCCAGCAGTAAACACACCCAGGATACGCAGTATTTT.

The chain combines TRBV6-5 with TRBJ1-5; D is perhaps TRBD1 (6 bases). This CDR3 contains 13 residues. CDR1 is MNHEY and CDR2 is SVGAGI in the germline V gene. Trimming took 5 bases from V and 4 from J, leaving 9 bases between them. Written as DNA, the CDR3 is TGTGCCAGCAGTCACAGGGAAAATCAGCCCCAGCATTTT. Translated: CASSHRENQPQHF.

This clone has just a few counts. CDR3 in DNA: TGTGCCAGCAGTGCGGGGGGTCAGCCCCAGCATTTT. This codes for CASSAGGQPQHF. This chain links TRBV25-1 with TRBJ1-5; D might be TRBD1 (5 bases). CDR1 and CDR2 from the germline V gene are MGHDK and SYGVNS. Trimming removed 4 bases from V and 6 bases from J, with 7 bases in between. The CDR3 runs 12 residues.

J is TRBJ1-1 and V is TRBV2; 7 bases are shared with TRBD1. From germline, CDR1 is SNHLY and CDR2 FYNNEI. The CDR3 length is 14 residues. V trimming: 8 bases; J trimming: 4 bases; junction bases outside the gene matches: 10. This chain's CDR3 is CASGPMAGGTEAFF. The CDR3 DNA is TGTGCCAGCGGTCCCATGGCAGGGGGCACTGAAGCTTTCTTT.

The chain couples TRBV11-1 to TRBJ1-1, with TRBD1 as a possible D gene (5 bases). Per the germline V gene, CDR1 is SGHAT and CDR2 is FQDESV (reference sequence). Trimming left V 4 bases short and J 1 base short, with 13 bases between. CDR3 length: 15 residues. Written as DNA, the CDR3 is TGTGCCAGCAGCTCAGAGCGGGGACGGAACACTGAAGCTTTCTTT. Translation: CASSSERGRNTEAFF.

The chain carries TRBV19 and TRBJ1-5, with D tentatively TRBD1 (6 bases). The CDR3 contains 15 residues. Germline assignment: CDR1 LNHDA and CDR2 SQIVND (reference sequence). Trimming removed 5 bases at V and 5 bases at J, with 16 bases between. CDR3 nucleotides: TGTGCCAGTAGTGTCCGGGACACAGAAGATCAGCCCCAGCATTTT. Its translation is CASSVRDTEDQPQHF.

This clone was detected once. The rearrangement uses TRBV4-1 and TRBJ1-4; no firm D call. V gave up 2 bases and J gave up 4 bases, with 17 bases separating them. The length of the CDR3 is 17 residues. The germline V gene has CDR1 MGHRA and CDR2 YSYEKL. The DNA for the CDR3 is TGCGCCAGCAGCCAAAAGCCCCTGGGCAATGATAATGAAAAACTGTTTTTT. Protein sequence: CASSQKPLGNDNEKLFF.

J is TRBJ2-7 and V is TRBV7-2, with 9 nucleotides matching TRBD1. Trimming took 8 bases from V and 1 from J; bases not matched to a gene: 12. The CDR3 consists of 16 residues. Germline V gene lookup returns CDR1 SGHTA and CDR2 FQGNSA. The CDR3 DNA reads as TGTGCCAGCGCGCTTGACCGGGGACAGGGATCCTACGAGCAGTACTTC. It translates to CASALDRGQGSYEQYF.

Only a few counts were recorded for this clone. The V gene is TRBV15, the J gene TRBJ2-1; 9 nucleotides align to TRBD2. V dropped 3 bases and J dropped 14; count of bases not matched to a gene: 2. Germline V CDR1 and CDR2: LNHNV, YYDKDF (reference sequence). The CDR3 covers 11 residues. The CDR3 spells CATSSSGSKFF. The CDR3 DNA is TGTGCCACCAGCAGTAGCGGGAGTAAGTTCTTC.

The rearrangement uses TRBV5-6 and TRBJ1-1; 7 bases align to TRBD1. Trimming removed 4 bases from V and 2 bases from J; junction bases left unmatched: 11. The CDR3 totals 16 residues. CDR1 and CDR2 (germline): SGHDT, YYEEEE. The CDR3 sequence is CASSLARGQRNTEAFF. The CDR3 DNA follows: TGTGCCAGCAGCCTAGCTAGGGGGCAACGAAACACTGAAGCTTTCTTT. Variable domain in full (rest from reference TRBV5-6 and TRBJ1-1): DAGVTQSPTHLIKTRGQQVTLRCSPKSGHDTVSWYQQALGQGPQFIFQYYEEEERQRGNFPDRFSGHQFPNYSSELNVNALLLGDSALYLCASSLARGQRNTEAFFGQGTRLTVV.

The CDR3 DNA reads as TGTGCCAGCAGCTTATACGGACAGGGGGTAACTGAAGCTTTCTTT. Residues: CASSLYGQGVTEAFF. This rearrangement joins TRBV7-8 to TRBJ1-1, with 10 nucleotides matching TRBD1. The CDR3 spans 15 residues. Germline V lookup: CDR1 SGHVS, CDR2 FQNEAQ. J was trimmed by 5 bases and V by 2 bases; bases with no gene match: 5.

The chain joins TRBV15 to TRBJ2-1; 7 nucleotides agree with TRBD2. The V and J ends lost 0 bases and 2 bases, in that order; junction bases with no gene match: 1. Germline V CDR1 and CDR2: LNHNV, YYDKDF (reference sequence). The CDR3 sequence is 15 residues long. CDR3 nucleotide sequence: TGTGCCACCAGCAGAGATCGGGGGGCCTACAATGAGCAGTTCTTC. This gives the protein CATSRDRGAYNEQFF.

The CDR3 loop is CASSSARQENSPLHF. CDR3 nucleotide sequence: TGTGCCAGCAGCTCAGCCAGACAGGAAAATTCACCCCTCCACTTT. V usage is TRBV7-9 and J usage is TRBJ1-6, with TRBD1 as a possible D gene (6 bases). CDR3 size: 15 residues. Germline CDR1 SEHNR, CDR2 FQNEAQ (reference sequence). The V end lost 4 bases, the J end lost 7 bases, and 14 bases lay between the germline ends.